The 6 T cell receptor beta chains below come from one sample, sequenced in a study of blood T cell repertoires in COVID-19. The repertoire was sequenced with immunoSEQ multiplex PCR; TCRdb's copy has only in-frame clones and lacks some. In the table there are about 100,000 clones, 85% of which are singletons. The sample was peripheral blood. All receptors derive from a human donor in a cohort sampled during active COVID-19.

The CDR3 region has the DNA TGTGCCAGCAGCCAACAAGGACAAAAGGGAGGCTCCTATAATTCACCCCTCCACTTT. The encoded protein is CASSQQGQKGGSYNSPLHF. The chain uses TRBV3-1 (or the pseudogene TRBV3-2) and TRBJ1-6; TRBD1 might be the D (5 bases). This CDR3 contains 19 residues. Germline loops: CDR1 LGHDT, CDR2 YNNKEL (reference sequence). Trimming stripped 2 bases from V and 0 bases from J, with 17 bases between.

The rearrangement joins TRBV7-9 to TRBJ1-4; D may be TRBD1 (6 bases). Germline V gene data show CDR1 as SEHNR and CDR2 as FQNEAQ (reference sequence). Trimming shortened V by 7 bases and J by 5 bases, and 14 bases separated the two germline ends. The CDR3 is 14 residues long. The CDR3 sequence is CASTVTGGNEKLFF. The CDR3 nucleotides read TGTGCCAGCACCGTGACAGGAGGAAATGAAAAACTGTTTTTT.

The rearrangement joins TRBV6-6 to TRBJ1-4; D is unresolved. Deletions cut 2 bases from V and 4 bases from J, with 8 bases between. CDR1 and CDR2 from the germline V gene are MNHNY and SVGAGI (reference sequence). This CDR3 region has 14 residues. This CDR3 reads CASSYGQNNEKLFF. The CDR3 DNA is TGTGCCAGCAGTTACGGGCAGAATAATGAAAAACTGTTTTTT.

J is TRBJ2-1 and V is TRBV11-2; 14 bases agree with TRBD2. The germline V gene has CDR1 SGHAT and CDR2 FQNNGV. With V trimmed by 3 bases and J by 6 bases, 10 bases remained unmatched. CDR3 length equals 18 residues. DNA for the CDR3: TGTGCCAGCAGCTTGAATGCCGGGACTAGCGGGAGAGGCAATGAGCAGTTCTTC. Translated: CASSLNAGTSGRGNEQFF. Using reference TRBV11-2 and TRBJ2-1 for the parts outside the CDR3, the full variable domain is EAGVAQSPRYKIIEKRQSVAFWCNPISGHATLYWYQQILGQGPKLLIQFQNNGVVDDSQLPKDRFSAERLKGVDSTLKIQPAKLEDSAVYLCASSLNAGTSGRGNEQFFGPGTRLTVL.

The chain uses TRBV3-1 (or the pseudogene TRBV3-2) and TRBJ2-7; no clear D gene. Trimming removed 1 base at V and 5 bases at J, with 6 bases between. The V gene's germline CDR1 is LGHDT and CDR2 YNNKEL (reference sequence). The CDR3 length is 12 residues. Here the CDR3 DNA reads TGTGCCAGCAGCCAAGGAAGCAACGAGCAGTACTTC. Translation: CASSQGSNEQYF.

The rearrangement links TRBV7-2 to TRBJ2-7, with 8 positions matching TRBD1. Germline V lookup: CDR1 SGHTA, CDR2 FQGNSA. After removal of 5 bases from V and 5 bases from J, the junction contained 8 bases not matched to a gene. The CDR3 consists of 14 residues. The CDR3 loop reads CASSPRTGFHEQYF. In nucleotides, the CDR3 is TGTGCCAGCAGCCCAAGGACAGGGTTCCACGAGCAGTACTTC. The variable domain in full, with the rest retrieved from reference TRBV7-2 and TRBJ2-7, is GAGVSQSPSNKVTEKGKDVELRCDPISGHTALYWYRQSLGQGLEFLIYFQGNSAPDKSGLPSDRFSAERTGGSVSTLTIQRTQQEDSAVYLCASSPRTGFHEQYFGPGTRLTVT.